This T cell receptor beta chain derives from a study of neurological immune-mediated disorders (dated by TCRdb to the late 2010s). Study-level background: Using UMI-based sequencing, the study compared peripheral blood TCR-beta repertoires from patients with HTLV-I-associated myelopathy (HAM/TSP), patients with multiple sclerosis, and healthy controls. The approximately 99 TCR-beta libraries included longitudinal samples, technical triplicates and paired sorted CD4+ and CD8+ T-cell subsets alongside PBMC samples. The cohort comprised roughly 65 subjects: approximately 15 HAM/TSP patients, 34 multiple sclerosis patients and 20 healthy controls. On the study overall, not on this receptor specifically: TCR clonal expansion was highest in HAM/TSP patients and lowest in MS patients, with MS patients falling below even healthy controls. Expanded clones from different subjects shared no identical CDR3 amino acid sequences, which suggests that TCR-beta repertoires were private in all groups.

To synthesize cDNA, template-switch 5'RACE was performed with a primer carrying a 10-nucleotide random unique molecular identifier so that each TCR transcript was tagged. Every sequencing run yielded over 190 million TCR-beta sequences covering 15-18 subjects. The RNeasy kit was used for extraction of total RNA. The KAPA Real-time Library Amplification kit was used to amplify TCR-beta VDJ regions with primers for the TCR constant region and the 5'RACE anchor. Sample indexes and Illumina adaptors were added in a first PCR, and a second PCR then increased library yield. The roughly 650 bp TCR product was size-selected on a 2% E-gel SizeSelection system after Ampure bead purification. Before pooling, library quality was assessed on a Bioanalyzer, concentration was determined with Qubit, and library quantification was performed with the Kapa Library Quantification kit. An Illumina HiSeq 2500 was used to sequence the libraries paired-end at 2 x 150 bp. To increase sequence diversity, about 23-30% phiX was spiked into each library pool. From the authors' description of their analysis: Quality-filtered reads were processed with the UMI-based MiGEC pipeline, and over 85% of raw TCR sequences were removed by the MiGEC pipeline during error correction. IMGT germline references were used for alignment of VDJ genes, and clonotypes were defined by a unique CDR3 amino acid sequence together with V-J genes. Clonal expansion, Shannon diversity and CDR3 relatedness were evaluated with VDJtools (CalcPairwiseDistances, ClusterSamples), while phylogenetic trees were built in CLCbio workbench. A clone was classed as expanded if it had 8 or more unique UMIs, a cutoff based on coefficient-of-variation modelling across technical triplicates. TCRdb applied fastp at Q25 and MiXCR to the public reads, then kept only in-frame beta chains. Rows merge per CDR3 protein into single entries with the most common DNA and genes. Here the V and J calls rest on TCRdb's processing, not on the authors' analysis. In all, the sample holds roughly 50,000 distinct CDR3 sequences, and over 15% of those were seen once. The ten largest clones take up 4% to 4.5% of the sample.

Blood bank volunteers in Maryland, USA served as the healthy controls. Libraries from unsorted PBMCs were made from 2 million PBMCs kept in RNAlater at -80 degrees C until RNA extraction. Peripheral blood underwent Ficoll-Hypaque density gradient centrifugation to isolate PBMCs, which were then cryopreserved in liquid nitrogen. Inclusive of the bounding cysteine and phenylalanine, the CDR3 is 16 residues long. Only CDR3 DNA is held: 48 bases, read in frame from base 1. The germline V gene gives CDR1 as MRHNA and CDR2 as SNTAGT. The junction carries 19 bases between V and J, which are trimmed by 3 bases and 5 bases respectively. This clonotype was recorded at least ten times. There is no known antigen for this receptor. Base qualities are not provided; no much larger clone lies one nucleotide away.

This receptor was taken from a man in his 60s in good health. Specimen: PBMCs. The chain couples TRBV6-4 to TRBJ1-1, with TRBD1 as a weak D call on 6 bases. Read as DNA, the sequence is TGTGCCAGCAGTGAATCCCCGGGGGGGGCTAGAACTGAAGCTTTCTTT. The translation is CASSESPGGARTEAFF.